This T cell receptor (beta chain) was recorded in a study of cytomegalovirus exposure and HLA in healthy donors. Background on the study: A later analysis reported the 95 to 150 validation repertoires used the same platform as the 666 first-cohort repertoires. Study-wide findings and caveats: Cytomegalovirus-associated status was assigned to 164 TCR beta chains. Three CMV-associated chains were confirmed in vitro to be specific for CMV antigens.

The table came from immunoSEQ multiplex PCR; TCRdb's copy has only in-frame clones and leaves some out. The sample lists roughly 140,000 clones, 85% to 90% seen once, with around 3.2% in the top ten. This CDR3 is 15 amino acids long. CDR1 is MNHNS, CDR2 SASEGT, per germline. V lost 6 bases, J lost 2 bases, and 13 bases lay in between. Details on this clone: As yet, its antigen is unknown.

V usage is TRBV6-1 and J usage is TRBJ2-2; possibly TRBD1 for D (6 bases). Sequenced material: PBMCs. This TCR came from a woman aged 18-35 years in good health and CMV-seropositive. The CDR3 nucleotides read TGTGCCAGCAGCATAGTACAGGGAAACACCGGGGAGCTGTTTTTT. It specifies CASSIVQGNTGELFF.